This TCR beta chain was documented in a study of early T cells in non-severe SARS-CoV-2 infection. The CDR3 is 15 amino acids. Germline values: CDR1 SGHRS, CDR2 YFSETQ. The V and J ends lost 1 base and 0 bases respectively, with 7 bases between them. The table lists this clonotype with a few counts. TCRdb passed the 5' RACE reads through MiXCR, listing each CDR3 protein once. The data hold 55,000 to 75,000 distinct CDR3 sequences, with 6.5% to 8.5% observed a single time. Material: whole blood. The V call is TRBV5-1, the J call TRBJ2-2, with D perhaps TRBD2 (5 bases). This TCR was recovered from an adult who was a healthcare worker with PCR-confirmed SARS-CoV-2 infection or an uninfected control (not recorded which). The CDR3 spells CASSLYGTNTGELFF. The CDR3 DNA sequence: TGCGCCAGCAGCTTGTACGGGACGAACACCGGGGAGCTGTTTTTT.